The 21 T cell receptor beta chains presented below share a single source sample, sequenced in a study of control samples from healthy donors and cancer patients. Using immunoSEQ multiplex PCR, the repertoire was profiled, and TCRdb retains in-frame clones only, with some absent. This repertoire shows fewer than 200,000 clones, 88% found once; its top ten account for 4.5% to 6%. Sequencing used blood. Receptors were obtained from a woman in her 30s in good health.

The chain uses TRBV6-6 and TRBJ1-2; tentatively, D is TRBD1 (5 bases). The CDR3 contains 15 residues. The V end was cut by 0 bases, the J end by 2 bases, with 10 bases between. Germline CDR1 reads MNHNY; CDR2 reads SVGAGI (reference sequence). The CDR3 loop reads CASSYSPGQNYGYTF. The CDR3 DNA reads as TGTGCCAGCAGTTACTCGCCAGGGCAGAACTATGGCTACACCTTC.

CDR3 amino acids: CASSPDLLRPQPQHF. The CDR3 DNA reads TGTGCCAGCAGCCCCGACCTTTTGCGGCCCCAGCCCCAGCATTTT. This chain uses TRBV6-5 with TRBJ1-5; unclear D gene. Germline V gene sequence: CDR1 MNHEY, CDR2 SVGAGI. The V end was cut by 6 bases, the J end by 7 bases, with 19 bases between. CDR3 length equals 15 residues.

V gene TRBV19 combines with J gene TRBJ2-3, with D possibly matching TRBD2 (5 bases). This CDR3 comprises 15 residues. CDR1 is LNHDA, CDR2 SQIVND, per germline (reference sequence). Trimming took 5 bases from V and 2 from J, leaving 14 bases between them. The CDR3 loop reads CASSPDYRDTDTQYF. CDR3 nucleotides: TGTGCCAGTAGTCCCGACTATAGAGACACAGATACGCAGTATTTT.

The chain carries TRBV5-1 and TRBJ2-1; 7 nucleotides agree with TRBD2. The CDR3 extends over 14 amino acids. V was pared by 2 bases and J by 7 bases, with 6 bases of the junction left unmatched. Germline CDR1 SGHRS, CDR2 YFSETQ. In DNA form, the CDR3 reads TGCGCCAGCAGCTTAGCGGGGCCGCCTAATGAGCAGTTCTTC. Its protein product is CASSLAGPPNEQFF.

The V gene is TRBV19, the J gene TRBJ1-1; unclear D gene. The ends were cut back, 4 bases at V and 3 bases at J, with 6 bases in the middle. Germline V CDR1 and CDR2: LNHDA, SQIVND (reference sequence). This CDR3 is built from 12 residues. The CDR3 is CASSTGYTEAFF. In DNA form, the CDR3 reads TGTGCCAGTAGTACAGGTTACACTGAAGCTTTCTTT.

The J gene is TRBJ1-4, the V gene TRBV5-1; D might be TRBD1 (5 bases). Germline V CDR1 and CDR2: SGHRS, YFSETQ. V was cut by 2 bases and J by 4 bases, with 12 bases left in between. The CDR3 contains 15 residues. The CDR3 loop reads CASSLTGTDNEKLFF. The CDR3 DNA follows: TGCGCCAGCAGCTTAACCGGGACGGATAATGAAAAACTGTTTTTT.

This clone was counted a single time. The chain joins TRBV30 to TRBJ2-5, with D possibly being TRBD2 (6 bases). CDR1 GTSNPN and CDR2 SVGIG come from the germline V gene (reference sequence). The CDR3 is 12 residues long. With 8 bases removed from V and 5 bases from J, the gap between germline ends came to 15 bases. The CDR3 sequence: CAGTQTAETQYF. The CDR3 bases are TGTGCCGGGACTCAAACAGCGGAGACCCAGTACTTC. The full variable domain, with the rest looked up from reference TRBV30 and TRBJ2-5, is SQTIHQWPATLVQPVGSPLSLECTVEGTSNPNLYWYRQAAGRGLQLLFYSVGIGQISSEVPQNLSASRPQDRQFILSSKKLLLSDSGFYLCAGTQTAETQYFGPGTRLLVL.

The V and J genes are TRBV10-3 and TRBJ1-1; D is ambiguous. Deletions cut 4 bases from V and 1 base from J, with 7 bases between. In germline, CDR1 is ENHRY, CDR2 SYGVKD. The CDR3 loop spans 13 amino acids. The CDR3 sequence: CAISGLTNTEAFF. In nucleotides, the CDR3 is TGTGCCATCAGTGGACTTACGAACACTGAAGCTTTCTTT.

CDR3 DNA sequence: TGTGCCACCAGTTTGAGCGGGGTCCATGAGCAGTTCTTC. It codes for CATSLSGVHEQFF. The chain carries TRBV24-1 and TRBJ2-1, with 7 bases matching TRBD2. Losses at the gene ends were 6 bases for V and 8 bases for J; bases not matched to a gene: 6. Germline CDR1 reads KGHDR; CDR2 reads SFDVKD. The CDR3 totals 13 residues.

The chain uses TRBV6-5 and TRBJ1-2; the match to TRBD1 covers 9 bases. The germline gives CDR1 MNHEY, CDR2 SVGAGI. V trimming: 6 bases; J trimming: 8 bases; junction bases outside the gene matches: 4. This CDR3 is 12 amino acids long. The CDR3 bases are TGTGCCAGCAGACGACAGGGGGTGGGCTACACCTTC. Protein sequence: CASRRQGVGYTF.

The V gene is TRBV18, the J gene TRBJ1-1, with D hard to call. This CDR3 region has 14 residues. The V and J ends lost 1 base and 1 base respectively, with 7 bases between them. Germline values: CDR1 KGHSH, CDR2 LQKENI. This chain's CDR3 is CASSPQNGNTEAFF. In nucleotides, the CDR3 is TGTGCCAGCTCACCACAAAACGGGAACACTGAAGCTTTCTTT.

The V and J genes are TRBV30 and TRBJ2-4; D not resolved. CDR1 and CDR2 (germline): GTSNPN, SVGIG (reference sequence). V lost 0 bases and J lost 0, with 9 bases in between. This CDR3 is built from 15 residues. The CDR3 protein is CAWSVGQLAKNIQYF. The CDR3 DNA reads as TGTGCCTGGAGTGTCGGGCAGCTAGCCAAAAACATTCAGTACTTC. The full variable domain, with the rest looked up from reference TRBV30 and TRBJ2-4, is SQTIHQWPATLVQPVGSPLSLECTVEGTSNPNLYWYRQAAGRGLQLLFYSVGIGQISSEVPQNLSASRPQDRQFILSSKKLLLSDSGFYLCAWSVGQLAKNIQYFGAGTRLSVL.

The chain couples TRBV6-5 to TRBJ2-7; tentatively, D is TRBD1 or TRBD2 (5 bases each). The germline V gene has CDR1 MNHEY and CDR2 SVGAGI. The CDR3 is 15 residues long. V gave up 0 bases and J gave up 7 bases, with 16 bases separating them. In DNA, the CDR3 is TGTGCCAGCAGTTACTCAGTCAGGGCACGAGGGGAGCAGTACTTC. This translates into CASSYSVRARGEQYF.

CDR3 amino acids: CASTGSYNEQFF. CDR3 coding DNA: TGTGCCAGCACCGGCTCCTACAATGAGCAGTTCTTC. This chain joins TRBV3-1 (or the pseudogene TRBV3-2) and TRBJ2-1; D unclear. V gave up 7 bases and J gave up 0 bases, with 4 bases separating them. Looked up from germline, CDR1 is LGHDT and CDR2 is YNNKEL (reference sequence). This CDR3 spans 12 amino acids.

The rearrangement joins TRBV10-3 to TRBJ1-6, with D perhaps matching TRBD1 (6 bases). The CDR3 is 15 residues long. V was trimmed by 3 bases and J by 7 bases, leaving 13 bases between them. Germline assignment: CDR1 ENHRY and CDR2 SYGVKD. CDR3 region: CAISEERGGNSPLHF. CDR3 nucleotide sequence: TGTGCCATCAGTGAAGAAAGGGGGGGAAATTCACCCCTCCACTTT.

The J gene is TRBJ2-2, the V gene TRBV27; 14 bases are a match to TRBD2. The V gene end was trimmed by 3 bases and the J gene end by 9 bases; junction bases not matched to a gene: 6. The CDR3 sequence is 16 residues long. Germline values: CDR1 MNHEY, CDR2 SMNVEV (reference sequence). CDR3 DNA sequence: TGTGCCAGCAGTTTCCAGGGACTAGCGGGAGTGAGGGAGCTGTTTTTT. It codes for CASSFQGLAGVRELFF.

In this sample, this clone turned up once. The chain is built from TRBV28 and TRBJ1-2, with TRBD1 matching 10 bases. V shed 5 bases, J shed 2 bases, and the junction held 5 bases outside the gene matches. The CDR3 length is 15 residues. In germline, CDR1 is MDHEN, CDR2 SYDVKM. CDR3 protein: CASSIPGQGNYGYTF. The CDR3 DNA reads TGTGCCAGCAGTATTCCGGGACAGGGGAACTATGGCTACACCTTC.

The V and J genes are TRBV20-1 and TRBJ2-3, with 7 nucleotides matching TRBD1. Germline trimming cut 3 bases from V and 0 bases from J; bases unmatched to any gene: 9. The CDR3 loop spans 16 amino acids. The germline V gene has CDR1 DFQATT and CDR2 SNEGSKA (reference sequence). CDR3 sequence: CSASSGAGGSTDTQYF. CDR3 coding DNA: TGCAGTGCTAGTTCAGGGGCAGGGGGTAGCACAGATACGCAGTATTTT.

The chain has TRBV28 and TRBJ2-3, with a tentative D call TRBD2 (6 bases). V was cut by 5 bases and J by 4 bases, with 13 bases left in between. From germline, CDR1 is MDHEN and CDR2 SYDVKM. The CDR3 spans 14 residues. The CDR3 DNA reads TGTGCCAGCAGTGGCGGGAAGAGGTCAGATACGCAGTATTTT. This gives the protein CASSGGKRSDTQYF.

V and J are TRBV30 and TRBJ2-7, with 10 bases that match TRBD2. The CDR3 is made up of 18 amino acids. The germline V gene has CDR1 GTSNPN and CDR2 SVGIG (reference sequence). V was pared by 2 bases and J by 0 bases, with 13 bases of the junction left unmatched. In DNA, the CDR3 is TGTGCCTGGAGTAAGAGGCTAGCGGGGGACCCTACCTCCTACGAGCAGTACGTC. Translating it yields CAWSKRLAGDPTSYEQYV.

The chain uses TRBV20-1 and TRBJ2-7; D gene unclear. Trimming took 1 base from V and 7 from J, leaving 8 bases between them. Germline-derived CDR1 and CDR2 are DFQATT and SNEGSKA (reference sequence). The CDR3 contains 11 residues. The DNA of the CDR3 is TGCAGTGCTAGAGGTCAGGTTGAGCAGTACTTC. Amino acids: CSARGQVEQYF.